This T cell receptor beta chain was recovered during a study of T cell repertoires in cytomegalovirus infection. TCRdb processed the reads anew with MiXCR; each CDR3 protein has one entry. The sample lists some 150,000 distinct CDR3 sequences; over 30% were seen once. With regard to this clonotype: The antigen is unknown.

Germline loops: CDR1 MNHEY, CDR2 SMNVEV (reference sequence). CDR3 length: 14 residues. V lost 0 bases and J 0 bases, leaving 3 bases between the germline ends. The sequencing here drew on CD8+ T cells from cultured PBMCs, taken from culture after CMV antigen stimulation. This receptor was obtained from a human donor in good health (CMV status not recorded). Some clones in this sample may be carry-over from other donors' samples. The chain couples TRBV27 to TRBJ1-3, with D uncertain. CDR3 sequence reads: CASSLSFSGNTIYF. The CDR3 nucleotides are TGTGCCAGCAGTTTATCCTTCTCTGGAAACACCATATATTTT.